This T cell receptor (beta chain) was documented in a study of cytomegalovirus exposure and HLA in healthy donors. Whole-study findings and limits: Links to common viral pathogens appeared, in a later analysis, for several of the most significant clusters. Segments of the TCR beta V type were, in most cases, productive about 87% or about 30% of the time in an earlier analysis.

As concerns this clone: Its antigen is currently unknown.

With 60 Vbeta and 13 Jbeta primers, the PCR was carried out. Assay used: immunoSEQ multiplex PCR; TCRdb lists only in-frame clones, some missing. The sample carries some 120,000 clones, about 85% recorded once. The CDR3 spans 13 residues. Trimming stripped 2 bases from V and 10 bases from J, with 9 bases between. Germline CDR1 is MGHRA and CDR2 is YSYEKL. Regarding donors, all were healthy bone marrow donors. The rearrangement links TRBV4-1 to TRBJ1-6, with a weak D call TRBD1 (6 bases). The clonotype was recovered from a man aged 18-30 years in good health and CMV-seropositive. Material: PBMCs. The CDR3 loop is CASSQTGNSPLHF. The CDR3 DNA follows: TGCGCCAGCAGCCAAACAGGGAACTCACCCCTCCACTTT.